A selection of T cell receptor beta chains follows, all from one sample in a study of a mutant IDH1 vaccine in newly diagnosed glioma. Repertoires were generated with immunoSEQ multiplex PCR, while TCRdb's copy carries only in-frame clones and drops some. The sample contains 10,000 to 14,000 clones, over 75% of which appear only once. No antigen has been assigned to these receptors. Sequencing used PBMCs, obtained from a glioma patient whose treatment included an IDH1 peptide vaccine. The receptors were sampled from a man aged 25 to 40 with glioma. CDR3s include the opening cysteine and the closing phenylalanine or tryptophan. The D gene is left open where the match is weak. The size field is filled for only some rows; it gives once, few, many or a size class.

-,-,TRBJ2-1,TRBV5-1,CASSLLGGSNEQFF,TGCGCCAGCAGCTTACTCGGCGGCTCAAATGAGCAGTTCTTC
-,-,TRBJ2-2,TRBV29-1,CSADSYTGELFF,TGCAGCGCCGACAGCTACACCGGGGAGCTGTTTTTT
-,-,TRBJ2-7,TRBV19,CASSTGGYEQYF,TGTGCCAGTAGTACGGGTGGCTACGAGCAGTACTTC
-,-,TRBJ2-7,TRBV10-1,CASSEPTPVLDYEQYF,TGCGCCAGCAGTGAGCCGACCCCCGTATTGGACTACGAGCAGTACTTC
-,-,TRBJ2-3,TRBV5-4,CASSFGSSTDTQYF,TGTGCCAGCAGCTTCGGGTCTAGCACAGATACGCAGTATTTT
-,-,TRBJ1-1,TRBV5-4,CASSLASTVNTEAFF,TGTGCCAGCAGCTTGGCCTCGACAGTGAACACTGAAGCTTTCTTT
-,-,TRBJ1-1,TRBV18,CASSPERYGGRLEAFF,TGTGCCAGCTCTCCGGAGAGGTACGGGGGCCGGTTGGAAGCTTTCTTT
-,-,TRBJ1-5,TRBV27,CASRSDRRVNQPQHF,TGTGCCAGCAGATCCGACAGGCGAGTCAATCAGCCCCAGCATTTT
-,-,TRBJ2-1,TRBV19,CASRARGYNEQFF,TGTGCCAGTAGGGCGCGGGGCTACAATGAGCAGTTCTTC
TRBD1,-,TRBJ2-7,TRBV5-1,CASSLPGQGSEQYF,TGCGCCAGCAGCTTACCGGGACAGGGGTCCGAGCAGTACTTC
-,once,TRBJ2-5,TRBV14,CASSRSDGPLRPQYF,TGTGCCAGCAGCCGGTCTGACGGACCATTGAGACCCCAGTACTTC
TRBD2,-,TRBJ2-3,TRBV27,CASSLFSAGRAGTDTQYF,TGTGCCAGCAGTTTATTTTCGGCCGGGAGGGCCGGGACAGATACGCAGTATTTT
TRBD1,-,TRBJ2-2,TRBV5-4,CASSPDRSGSTGELFF,TGTGCCAGCAGCCCGGACAGGAGTGGGAGTACCGGGGAGCTGTTTTTT
TRBD1,-,TRBJ2-3,TRBV6-5,CASSFNPQGYTDTQYF,TGTGCCAGCAGTTTTAACCCACAGGGGTACACAGATACGCAGTATTTT